Given below is one TCR beta chain in context. Its antigen is currently unknown. Donors comprised only Caucasian adults living in Nashville, Tennessee. The protocol was immunoSEQ multiplex PCR, while the TCRdb copy is restricted to in-frame clones and leaves out a portion. The sample shows about 1 million clones, under 80% of them seen only once. V was shortened by 0 bases and J by 6 bases, with 7 bases between the two germline ends. The CDR3 spans 13 residues. Germline CDR1 is SEHNR and CDR2 is FQNEAQ (reference sequence). The data stem from a study of shared clonotypes between healthy human individuals. General study results and limits: Incompleteness in sorted-subset sequencing, despite large depth, was shown by rarefaction.

This chain joins TRBV7-9 and TRBJ2-3; D gene unclear. Sequencing input: memory CD4+ T cells sorted from blood. Indicated subset: CD45RA-negative fraction. This receptor was identified in a man between 18 and 35 years old in good health. CDR3 in DNA: TGTGCCAGCAGCTTAGCGGGGTCGGATACGCAGTATTTT. It codes for CASSLAGSDTQYF.